The entry below describes one T cell receptor (beta chain). The data stem from a study of shared clonotypes between healthy human individuals. V was pared by 4 bases and J by 2 bases, with 9 bases of the junction left unmatched. Germline-derived CDR1 and CDR2 are SGHDT and YYEEEE. CDR3 length equals 16 residues. In replicate PCRs of unsorted PBMC, around 310 ng DNA, 30,000 or so T cell genomes, was used. Unsorted PBMC DNA was sequenced on ten immunoSEQ deep assay plates. Authors' methods: Junction-only sequences without quality scores came from ImmunoSEQ, so filtering differed. Method: immunoSEQ multiplex PCR; TCRdb's copy keeps in-frame clones and lacks some. Clone size and the V and J calls come from that table; the DNA yielded D and trimming. Of about 480,000 clones listed, more than 65% are singletons.

The clonotype was recovered from a middle-aged woman in good health. Some clones in this sample may be carry-over from other donors' samples. Sequenced material: PBMCs. The chain employs TRBV5-6 and TRBJ2-7, with 10 bases lining up with TRBD1. This CDR3 reads CASSVLPGQGTYEQYF. The CDR3 DNA reads as TGTGCCAGCAGCGTGCTACCGGGACAGGGGACCTACGAGCAGTACTTC.